Given below is one T cell receptor (beta chain) in context. Its antigen is unidentified. Assay: immunoSEQ multiplex PCR; the TCRdb copy retains only in-frame clones and omits some. This repertoire shows about 100,000 clones, roughly 90% found once; its top ten account for around 0.95%. CDR1 is LNHDA, CDR2 SQIVND, per germline (reference sequence). The V gene lost 6 bases and the J gene lost 2 bases, with 16 bases spanning the gap. This CDR3 region has 16 residues. The record originates from a study of graft-versus-host responses after intestinal transplantation. Study-wide background: Multivisceral, liver-intestinal, or isolated intestinal transplants were received by the recipients.

This chain joins TRBV19 and TRBJ2-2; possibly TRBD1 or TRBD2 for D (5 bases each). The sample consisted of unstimulated CD4+ T cells sorted from spleen or lymph node cells, taken before transplant. The sequence came from a human donor who was the organ donor for an intestinal transplant. CDR3 DNA: TGTGCCAGTAGAAGTAAGGTGGGACCAAACACCGGGGAGCTGTTTTTT. Its translation: CASRSKVGPNTGELFF.